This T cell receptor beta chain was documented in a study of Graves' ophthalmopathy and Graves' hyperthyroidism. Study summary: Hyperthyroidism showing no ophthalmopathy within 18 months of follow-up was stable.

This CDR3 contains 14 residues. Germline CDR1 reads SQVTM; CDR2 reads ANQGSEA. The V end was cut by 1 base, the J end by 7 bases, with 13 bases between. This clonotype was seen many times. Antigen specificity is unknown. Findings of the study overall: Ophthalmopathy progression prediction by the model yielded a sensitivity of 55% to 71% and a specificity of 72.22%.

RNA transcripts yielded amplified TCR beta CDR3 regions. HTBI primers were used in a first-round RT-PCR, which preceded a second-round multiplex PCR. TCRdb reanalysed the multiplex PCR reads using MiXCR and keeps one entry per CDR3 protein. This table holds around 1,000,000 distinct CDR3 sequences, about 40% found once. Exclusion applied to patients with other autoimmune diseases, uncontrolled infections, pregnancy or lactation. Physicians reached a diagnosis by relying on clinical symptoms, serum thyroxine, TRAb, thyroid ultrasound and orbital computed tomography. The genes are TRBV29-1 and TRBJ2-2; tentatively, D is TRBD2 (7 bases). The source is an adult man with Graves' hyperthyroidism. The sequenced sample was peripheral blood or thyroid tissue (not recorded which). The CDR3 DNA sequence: TGCAGCGTTGAAGGGCGGGGGCGTCTCGGGGAGCTGTTTTTT. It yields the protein CSVEGRGRLGELFF.